This record looks at one T cell receptor (beta chain) sequence and its context. Its target is not known. The record originates from a study of blood T cells in healthy people across ages. Study at large: Template switching picked up about one barcoded beta molecule for each two T cells. Study-level points and caveats: TCR beta diversity, measured per million T cells, fell in a roughly linear way with age.

CDR1 and CDR2 (germline): DFQATT, SNEGSKA (reference sequence). The CDR3 loop spans 15 amino acids. For the second PCR, which ran for about 6 to 11 cycles, a sample-barcoded 5' primer and a J-beta primer mix were used. MiXCR, run by TCRdb on the 5' RACE reads, gives a single entry per CDR3 protein. Among around 850,000 distinct CDR3 sequences listed, 35% to 40% were seen once. Sequenced: blood. The clonotype was recovered from a man aged 18-30 years in good health. The V call is TRBV20-1, the J call TRBJ2-1; D is undetermined. The J call could be wrong; TRBJ2-7 is a better fit for the DNA end. CDR3 in DNA: TGCAGTGCTCCTAATCATCTGAGCTCCTACAATGAGCAGTACTTC. It yields the protein CSAPNHLSSYNEQYF.